This entry concerns a single T cell receptor (beta chain). Data came from immunoSEQ multiplex PCR; TCRdb stores just in-frame clones and leaves some out. The sample holds about 95,000 clones, 85% to 90% seen once. The germline CDR1 and CDR2 sequences are SGHTA and FQGTGA. This CDR3 is built from 15 residues. Trimming removed 0 bases at V and 8 bases at J, with 14 bases between. Time point: pretreatment peripheral blood. Locally advanced or metastatic urothelial carcinoma affected the patients. The sample originates from a study of PD-L1 blockade in urothelial cancer. Study overall: Patients went on atezolizumab in the mid-2010s, receiving 1,200 mg intravenously every 3 weeks. In terms of prior chemotherapy, patients had received 0 to 3 regimens. Blood-derived samples held a median roughly 150,000 T cells.

The starting material was PBMCs, obtained around atezolizumab (anti-PD-L1) treatment. This TCR came from a man between 60 and 70 years old with urothelial cancer. The chain has TRBV7-3 and TRBJ2-1, with a weak D call TRBD2 (5 bases). CDR3 sequence: CASSLTSRGLDEQFF. CDR3 nucleotide sequence: TGTGCCAGCAGCTTAACGTCGAGAGGGCTTGATGAGCAGTTCTTC.